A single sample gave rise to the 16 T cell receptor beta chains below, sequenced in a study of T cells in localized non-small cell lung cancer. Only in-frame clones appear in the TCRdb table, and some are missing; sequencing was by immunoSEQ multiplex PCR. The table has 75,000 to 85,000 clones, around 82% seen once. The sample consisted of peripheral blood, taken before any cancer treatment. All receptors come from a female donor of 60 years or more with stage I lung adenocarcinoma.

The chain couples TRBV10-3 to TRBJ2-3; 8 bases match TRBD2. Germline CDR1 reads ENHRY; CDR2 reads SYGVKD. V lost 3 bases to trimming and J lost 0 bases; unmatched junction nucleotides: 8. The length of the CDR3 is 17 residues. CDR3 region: CAISDPTSGASTDTQYF. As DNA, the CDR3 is TGTGCCATCAGTGACCCTACTAGCGGAGCTAGCACAGATACGCAGTATTTT.

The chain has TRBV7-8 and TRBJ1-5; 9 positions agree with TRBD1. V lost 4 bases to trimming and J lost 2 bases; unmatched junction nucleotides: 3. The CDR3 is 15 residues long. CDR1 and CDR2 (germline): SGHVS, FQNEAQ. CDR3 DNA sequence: TGTGCCAGCAGCTCGGGACAGGGAGGCAATCAGCCCCAGCATTTT. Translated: CASSSGQGGNQPQHF.

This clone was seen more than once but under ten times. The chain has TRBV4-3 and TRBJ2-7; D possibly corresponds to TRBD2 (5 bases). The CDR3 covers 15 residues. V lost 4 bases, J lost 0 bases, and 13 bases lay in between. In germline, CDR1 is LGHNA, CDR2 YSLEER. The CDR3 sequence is CASSPHSGISYEQYF. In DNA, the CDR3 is TGCGCCAGCAGCCCCCATTCGGGGATCTCCTACGAGCAGTACTTC.

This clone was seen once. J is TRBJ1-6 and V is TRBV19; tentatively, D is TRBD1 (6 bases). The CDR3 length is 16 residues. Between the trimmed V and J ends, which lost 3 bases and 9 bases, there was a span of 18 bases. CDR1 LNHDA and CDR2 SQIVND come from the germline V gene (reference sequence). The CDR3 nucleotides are TGTGCCAGTAGTATTTCTACCGGGGCAGGGGCTTCACCCCTCCACTTT. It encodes CASSISTGAGASPLHF.

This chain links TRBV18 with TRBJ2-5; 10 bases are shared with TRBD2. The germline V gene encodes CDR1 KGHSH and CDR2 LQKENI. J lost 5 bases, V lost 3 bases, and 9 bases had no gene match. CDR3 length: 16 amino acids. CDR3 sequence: CASSPPLAGVGETQYF. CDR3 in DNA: TGTGCCAGCTCACCGCCTCTAGCGGGAGTGGGGGAGACCCAGTACTTC.

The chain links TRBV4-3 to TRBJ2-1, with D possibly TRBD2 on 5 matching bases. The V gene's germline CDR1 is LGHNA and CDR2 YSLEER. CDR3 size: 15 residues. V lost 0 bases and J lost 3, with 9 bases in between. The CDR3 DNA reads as TGCGCCAGCAGCCAAGATTTCACTAGCTACAATGAGCAGTTCTTC. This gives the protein CASSQDFTSYNEQFF.

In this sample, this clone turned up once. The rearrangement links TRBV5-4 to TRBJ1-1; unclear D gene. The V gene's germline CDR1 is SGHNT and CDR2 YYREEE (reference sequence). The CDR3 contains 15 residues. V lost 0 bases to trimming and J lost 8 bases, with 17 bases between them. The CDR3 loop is CASSLGLGTVREAFF. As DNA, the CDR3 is TGTGCCAGCAGCTTGGGTCTAGGCACGGTGCGGGAAGCTTTCTTT. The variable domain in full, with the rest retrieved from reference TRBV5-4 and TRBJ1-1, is ETGVTQSPTHLIKTRGQQVTLRCSSQSGHNTVSWYQQALGQGPQFIFQYYREEENGRGNFPPRFSGLQFPNYSSELNVNALELDDSALYLCASSLGLGTVREAFFGQGTRLTVV.

CDR3 coding DNA: TGTGCCAGCAGCCCCGCCGGGGGGTTCTCCTACAATGAGCAGTTCTTC. This sequence encodes CASSPAGGFSYNEQFF. V is TRBV7-3 and J is TRBJ2-1; 7 bases are shared with TRBD2. V dropped 5 bases and J dropped 0; count of bases not matched to a gene: 7. This CDR3 contains 16 residues. CDR1 is SGHTA, CDR2 FQGTGA, per germline.

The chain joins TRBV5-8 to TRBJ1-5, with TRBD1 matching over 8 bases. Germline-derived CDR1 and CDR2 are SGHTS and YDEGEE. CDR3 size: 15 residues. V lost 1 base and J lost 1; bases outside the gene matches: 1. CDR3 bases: TGTGCCAGCAGCTTGTCAGGGGGCAGCAATCAGCCCCAGCATTTT. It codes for CASSLSGGSNQPQHF.

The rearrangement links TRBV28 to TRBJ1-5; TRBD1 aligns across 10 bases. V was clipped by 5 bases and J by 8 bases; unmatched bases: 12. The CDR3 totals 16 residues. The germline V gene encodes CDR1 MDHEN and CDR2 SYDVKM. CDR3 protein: CASSEGQGRPGKPQHF. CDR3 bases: TGTGCCAGCAGTGAGGGACAGGGGCGCCCGGGAAAGCCCCAGCATTTT.

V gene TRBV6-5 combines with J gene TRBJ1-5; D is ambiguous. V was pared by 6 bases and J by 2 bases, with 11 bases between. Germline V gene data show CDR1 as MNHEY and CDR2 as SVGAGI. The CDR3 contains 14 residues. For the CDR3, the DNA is TGTGCCAGCAGCCAGACGTTCGGCAATCAGCCCCAGCATTTT. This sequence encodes CASSQTFGNQPQHF.

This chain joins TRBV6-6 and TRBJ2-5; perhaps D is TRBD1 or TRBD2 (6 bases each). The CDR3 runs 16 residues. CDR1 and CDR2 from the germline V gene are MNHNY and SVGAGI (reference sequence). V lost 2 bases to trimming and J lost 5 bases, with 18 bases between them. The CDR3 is CASSYAGQGRVETQYF. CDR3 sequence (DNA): TGTGCCAGCAGTTACGCGGGGCAGGGGCGCGTGGAGACCCAGTACTTC.

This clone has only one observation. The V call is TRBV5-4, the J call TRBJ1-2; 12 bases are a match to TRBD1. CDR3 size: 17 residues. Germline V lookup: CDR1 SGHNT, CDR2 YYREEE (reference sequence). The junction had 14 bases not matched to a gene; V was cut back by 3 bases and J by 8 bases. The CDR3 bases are TGTGCCAGCAGCTCAGGGGGACAGGGGGCTCGTGCGAAAGGCTACACCTTC. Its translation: CASSSGGQGARAKGYTF.

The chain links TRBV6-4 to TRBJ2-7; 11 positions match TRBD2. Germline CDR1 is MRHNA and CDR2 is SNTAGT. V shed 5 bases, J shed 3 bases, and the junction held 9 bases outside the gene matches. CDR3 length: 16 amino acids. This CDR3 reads CASSPTSGSLIYEQYF. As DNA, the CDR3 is TGTGCCAGCAGTCCAACTAGCGGGAGTTTAATCTACGAGCAGTACTTC.

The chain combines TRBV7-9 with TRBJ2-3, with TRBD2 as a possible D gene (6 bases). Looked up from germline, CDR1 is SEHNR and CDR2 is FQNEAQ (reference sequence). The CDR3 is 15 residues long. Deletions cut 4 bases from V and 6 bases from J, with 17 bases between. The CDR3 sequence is CASSWFSGPDDTQYF. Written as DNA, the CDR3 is TGTGCCAGCAGCTGGTTTAGCGGCCCTGACGATACGCAGTATTTT.

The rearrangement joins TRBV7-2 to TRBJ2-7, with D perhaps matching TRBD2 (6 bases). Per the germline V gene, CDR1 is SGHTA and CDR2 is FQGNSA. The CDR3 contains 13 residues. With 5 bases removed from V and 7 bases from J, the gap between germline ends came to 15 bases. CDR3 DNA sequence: TGTGCCAGCAGCCTTGAGCGGGCGAGGGAGCAGTACTTC. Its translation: CASSLERAREQYF.